This T cell receptor (beta chain) was sequenced during a study of blood T cells in healthy people across ages. There are 15 residues in the CDR3. With 4 bases removed from V and 0 bases from J, the gap between germline ends came to 12 bases. Alongside a J-beta primer mix, a sample-barcoded 5' primer served in a second PCR lasting about 7 to 11 cycles. TCRdb analysed the 5' RACE reads with MiXCR anew, one entry per CDR3 protein. The table lists roughly 2 million distinct CDR3 sequences, about 50% of them singletons. Healthy Russian Caucasian donors spanned ages about 6 to 95 years. The chain has TRBV12-3 or TRBV12-4 and TRBJ1-1; D perhaps matches TRBD1 (5 bases). The clonotype was recovered from a woman aged 35 to 49 in good health. Sequencing was carried out using blood. The CDR3 spells CASSWGRGMNTEAFF. The CDR3 region has the DNA TGTGCCAGCAGTTGGGGACGGGGGATGAACACTGAAGCTTTCTTT.